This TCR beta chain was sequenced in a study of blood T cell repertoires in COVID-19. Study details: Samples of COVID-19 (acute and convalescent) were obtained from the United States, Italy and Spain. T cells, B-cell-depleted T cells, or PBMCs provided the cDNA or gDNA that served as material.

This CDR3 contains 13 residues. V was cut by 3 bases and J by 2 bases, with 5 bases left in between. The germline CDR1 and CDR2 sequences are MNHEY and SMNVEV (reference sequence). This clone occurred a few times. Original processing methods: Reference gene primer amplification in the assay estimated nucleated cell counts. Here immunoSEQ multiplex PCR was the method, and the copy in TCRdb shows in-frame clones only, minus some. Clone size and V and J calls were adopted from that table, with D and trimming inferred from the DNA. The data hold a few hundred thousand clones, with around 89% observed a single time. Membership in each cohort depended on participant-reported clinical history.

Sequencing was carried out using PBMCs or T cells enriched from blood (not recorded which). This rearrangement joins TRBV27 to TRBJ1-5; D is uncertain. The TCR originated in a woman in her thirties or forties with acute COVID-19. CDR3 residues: CASSFTGNQPQHF. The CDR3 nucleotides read TGTGCCAGCAGTTTTACGGGCAATCAGCCCCAGCATTTT.